This T cell receptor (beta chain) was captured in a study of CD8+CD57+ T cells in acquired aplastic anemia. The study's findings and limits: Between the patient and control groups, CD8+ Simpson's diversity did not differ significantly.

TCR beta VDJ and CDR3 profiles were obtained from a genomic DNA template. A single record per CDR3 protein comes from TCRdb applying MiXCR to the reads. The data contain roughly 170,000 distinct CDR3 sequences, around 50% of them singletons. The CDR3 is 16 residues long. Trimming took 6 bases from V and 3 from J, leaving 21 bases between them. CDR1 is DFQATT and CDR2 is SNEGSKA in the germline V gene (reference sequence). The sample holds many counts of this clonotype. As yet, its antigen is unknown. An expansion of CD8+CD57+ cells by flow cytometry had been shown in patients chosen for sequencing. The TCR originated in a human donor with aplastic anemia. V and J are TRBV20-1 and TRBJ1-5; the D is unclear. The sample consisted of sorted CD4+, CD8+, or CD8+CD57+ T cells (not recorded which) from PBMCs. The CDR3 DNA reads TGCAGTGCCAGAAGGTTGGGCATTGTTGACAATCAGCCCCAGCATTTT. Translated, it gives CSARRLGIVDNQPQHF.